The 17 T cell receptor beta chains reported below all come from one sample, sequenced in a study of blood T cell repertoires in COVID-19. Measured with immunoSEQ multiplex PCR; TCRdb has only the in-frame clones, and not every one. The sample includes 25,000 to 30,000 clones, approximately 90% of them seen just once. Sequenced: peripheral blood. All receptors derive from a human donor in a cohort sampled during active COVID-19.

The chain uses TRBV9 and TRBJ2-2, with TRBD1 matching 9 bases. After removal of 4 bases from V and 3 bases from J, the junction contained 4 bases not matched to a gene. The CDR3 totals 15 residues. Germline lookup yields CDR1 SGDLS and CDR2 YYNGEE. The CDR3 is CASSPRTGDTGELFF. Written as DNA, the CDR3 is TGTGCCAGCAGCCCGAGGACAGGGGACACCGGGGAGCTGTTTTTT.

The J gene is TRBJ1-1, the V gene TRBV7-2; no reliable D call. This CDR3 has 13 amino acids. Germline CDR1 and CDR2: SGHTA and FQGNSA. V lost 0 bases and J lost 4, with 6 bases in between. The CDR3 nucleotides read TGTGCCAGCAGCTTAGCGAGTGGCACTGAAGCTTTCTTT. This sequence encodes CASSLASGTEAFF.

This clone was seen once. J is TRBJ2-7 and V is TRBV20-1; a weak D match, TRBD1 (5 bases). The germline V gene has CDR1 DFQATT and CDR2 SNEGSKA (reference sequence). The CDR3 extends over 11 amino acids. V was shortened by 2 bases and J by 12 bases, with 14 bases between the two germline ends. The CDR3 nucleotides read TGCAGTGCTAGATGGTCCGACAGTGCGTACTTC. Translation gives CSARWSDSAYF.

The chain has TRBV27 and TRBJ2-1; 14 positions agree with TRBD2. The junction had 18 bases not matched to a gene; V was cut back by 0 bases and J by 8 bases. The length of the CDR3 is 21 residues. CDR1 and CDR2 (germline): MNHEY, SMNVEV (reference sequence). The DNA for the CDR3 is TGTGCCAGCAGTTTATCGGGACTAGCGGGAGATTTAGTGAGTGTTTTGGATGAGCAGTTCTTC. Translating it yields CASSLSGLAGDLVSVLDEQFF.

The rearrangement joins TRBV28 to TRBJ2-5, with a possible D match to TRBD2 (5 bases). The CDR3 contains 13 residues. The germline V and J ends were trimmed by 8 bases and 5 bases, with 15 bases remaining between them. The germline V gene encodes CDR1 MDHEN and CDR2 SYDVKM. CDR3 bases: TGTGCCAGCTTCCGTTCGGAGCGGGAGACCCAGTACTTC. Its protein product is CASFRSERETQYF.

The chain carries TRBV7-2 and TRBJ2-1; 15 bases map to TRBD2. The ends lost 2 bases at V and 0 bases at J; junction bases unmatched: 5. The germline CDR1 and CDR2 sequences are SGHTA and FQGNSA. The CDR3 is 19 residues long. The CDR3 loop reads CASSLRGLAGGSSYNEQFF. The CDR3 DNA follows: TGTGCCAGCAGCTTAAGGGGACTAGCGGGAGGTTCCTCCTACAATGAGCAGTTCTTC.

This sequence joins TRBV6-6 and TRBJ2-6; D is possibly TRBD1 (7 bases). This CDR3 is built from 15 residues. V shed 7 bases and J shed 1 base, with 11 bases lying between them. Per germline, CDR1 MNHNY and CDR2 SVGAGI (reference sequence). The CDR3 protein is CASTAGGSGANVLTF. CDR3 sequence (DNA): TGTGCCAGCACCGCAGGGGGGTCTGGGGCCAACGTCCTGACTTTC.

The V gene is TRBV28, the J gene TRBJ1-1; tentatively, D is TRBD1 (5 bases). This CDR3 is built from 18 residues. Germline values: CDR1 MDHEN, CDR2 SYDVKM. V lost 8 bases and J 4 bases, leaving 29 bases between the germline ends. As DNA, the CDR3 is TGTGCCAGCGGACCACACGGGGGAGGGCAGGGAGATTCCACTGAAGCTTTCTTT. Encoded protein: CASGPHGGGQGDSTEAFF. Based on the CDR3 plus reference TRBV28 and TRBJ1-1, the full variable domain is DVKVTQSSRYLVKRTGEKVFLECVQDMDHENMFWYRQDPGLGLRLIYFSYDVKMKEKGDIPEGYSVSREKKERFSLILESASTNQTSMYLCASGPHGGGQGDSTEAFFGQGTRLTVV.

This clone was found once. The J gene is TRBJ2-7, the V gene TRBV12-5; D may be TRBD1 (5 bases). This CDR3 contains 14 residues. The V end was cut by 7 bases, the J end by 3 bases, with 16 bases between. CDR1 LGHNT and CDR2 FRNRAP come from the germline V gene. CDR3 region: CASATPGHNYEQYF. CDR3 nucleotides: TGTGCTAGTGCCACACCCGGACATAACTACGAGCAGTACTTC.

The rearrangement joins TRBV5-4 to TRBJ1-4, with TRBD1 as a possible D gene (5 bases). This CDR3 is built from 16 residues. Germline loops: CDR1 SGHNT, CDR2 YYREEE (reference sequence). Trimming took 0 bases from V and 5 from J, leaving 14 bases between them. This CDR3 reads CASSLGGGLTNEKLFF. The CDR3, as DNA: TGTGCCAGCAGCTTGGGCGGGGGACTGACAAATGAAAAACTGTTTTTT.

The chain links TRBV27 to TRBJ1-1; D is unclear. Germline V gene lookup returns CDR1 MNHEY and CDR2 SMNVEV (reference sequence). The CDR3 sequence is 13 residues long. V was cut by 6 bases and J by 3 bases, with 11 bases left in between. CDR3 nucleotides: TGTGCCAGCAGCCGGAGTGATTACACTGAAGCTTTCTTT. It yields the protein CASSRSDYTEAFF.

The chain combines TRBV18 with TRBJ1-5; 8 nucleotides agree with TRBD1. Germline assignment: CDR1 KGHSH and CDR2 LQKENI. This CDR3 is built from 18 residues. J was trimmed by 4 bases and V by 4 bases; bases with no gene match: 15. The CDR3 sequence is CASSQLYIGQGVNQPQHF. The CDR3 bases are TGTGCCAGCTCACAACTTTATATTGGACAGGGAGTAAATCAGCCCCAGCATTTT.

This chain joins TRBV7-3 and TRBJ2-2; 14 bases are shared with TRBD2. Trimming took 4 bases from V and 7 from J; bases not matched to a gene: 11. CDR3 length: 18 residues. CDR1 is SGHTA, CDR2 FQGTGA, per germline. CDR3 sequence: CASSSDPGLAGVGGELFF. The CDR3 DNA follows: TGTGCCAGCAGCTCAGATCCGGGACTAGCGGGAGTCGGCGGGGAGCTGTTTTTT. Using reference TRBV7-3 and TRBJ2-2 for the parts outside the CDR3, the full variable domain is GAGVSQTPSNKVTEKGKYVELRCDPISGHTALYWYRQSLGQGPEFLIYFQGTGAADDSGLPNDRFFAVRPEGSVSTLKIQRTERGDSAVYLCASSSDPGLAGVGGELFFGEGSRLTVL.

This chain uses TRBV5-1 with TRBJ2-7, with TRBD2 matching over 11 bases. CDR1 and CDR2 from the germline V gene are SGHRS and YFSETQ. Trimming took 4 bases from V and 9 from J; bases not matched to a gene: 12. CDR3 length: 15 amino acids. CDR3 residues: CASSTELAGAPRQYF. For the CDR3, the DNA is TGCGCCAGCAGCACTGAACTAGCGGGGGCACCTCGGCAGTACTTC.

The V gene is TRBV7-2, the J gene TRBJ2-3; D gene uncertain. Deletions cut 6 bases from V and 0 bases from J, with 7 bases between. The CDR3 is 13 residues long. Germline V gene sequence: CDR1 SGHTA, CDR2 FQGNSA. CDR3 protein: CASRRPSTDTQYF. CDR3 DNA sequence: TGTGCCAGCAGGAGGCCCAGCACAGATACGCAGTATTTT.

The chain uses TRBV6-5 and TRBJ2-1, with D perhaps TRBD1 (7 bases). From germline, CDR1 is MNHEY and CDR2 SVGAGI. V was clipped by 6 bases and J by 7 bases, with 19 bases between them. This CDR3 contains 15 residues. The CDR3 DNA reads TGTGCCAGCAGCTGGGAACAGGGGAGGAGGAATGAGCAGTTCTTC. This encodes CASSWEQGRRNEQFF.

The chain carries TRBV5-1 and TRBJ2-3; D is uncertain. Per germline, CDR1 SGHRS and CDR2 YFSETQ. This CDR3 spans 12 amino acids. Trimming stripped 1 base from V and 6 bases from J, with 6 bases between. CDR3: CASSLSGDTQYF. The CDR3 DNA sequence: TGCGCCAGCAGCTTGTCCGGGGATACGCAGTATTTT.